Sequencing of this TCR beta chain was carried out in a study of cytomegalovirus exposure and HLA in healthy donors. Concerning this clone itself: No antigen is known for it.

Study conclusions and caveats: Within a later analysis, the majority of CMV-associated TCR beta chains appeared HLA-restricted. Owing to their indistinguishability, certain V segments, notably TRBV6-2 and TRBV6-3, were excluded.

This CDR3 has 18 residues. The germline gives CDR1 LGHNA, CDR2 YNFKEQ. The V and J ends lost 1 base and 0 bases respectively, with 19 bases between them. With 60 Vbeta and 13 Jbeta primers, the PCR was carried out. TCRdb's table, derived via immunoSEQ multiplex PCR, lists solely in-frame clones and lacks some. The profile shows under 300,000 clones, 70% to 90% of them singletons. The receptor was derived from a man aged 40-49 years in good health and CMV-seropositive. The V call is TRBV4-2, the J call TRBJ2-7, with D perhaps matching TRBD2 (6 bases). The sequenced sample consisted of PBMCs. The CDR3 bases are TGTGCCAGCAGCCAAGCTTCTGGAGGGGCGGGATTCTCCTACGAGCAGTACTTC. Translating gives CASSQASGGAGFSYEQYF.